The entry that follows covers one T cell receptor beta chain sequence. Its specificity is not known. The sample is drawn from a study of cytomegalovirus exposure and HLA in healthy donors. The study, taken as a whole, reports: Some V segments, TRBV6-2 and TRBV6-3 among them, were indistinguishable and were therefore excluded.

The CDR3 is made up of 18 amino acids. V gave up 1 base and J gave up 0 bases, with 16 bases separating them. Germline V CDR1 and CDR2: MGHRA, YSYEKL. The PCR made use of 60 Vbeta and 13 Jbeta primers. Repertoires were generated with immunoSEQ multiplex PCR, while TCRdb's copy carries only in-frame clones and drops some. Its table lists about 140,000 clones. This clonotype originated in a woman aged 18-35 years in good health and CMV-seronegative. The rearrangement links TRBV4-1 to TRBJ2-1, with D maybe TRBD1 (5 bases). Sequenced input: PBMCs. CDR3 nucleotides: TGCGCCAGCAGCCAAGGAGACAGATCTAGGAGCTCCTACAATGAGCAGTTCTTC. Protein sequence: CASSQGDRSRSSYNEQFF.